This T cell receptor beta chain was documented in a study of cytomegalovirus exposure and HLA in healthy donors. Comments on this clone: Antigen unknown.

Researchers ran the PCR with 60 Vbeta and 13 Jbeta primers. The repertoire was sequenced with immunoSEQ multiplex PCR; TCRdb's copy has only in-frame clones and lacks some. The table has about 210,000 clones, approximately 82% seen once. Germline CDR1 GTSNPN, CDR2 SVGIG (reference sequence). Deletions cut 0 bases from V and 8 bases from J, with 19 bases between. The CDR3 length is 16 residues. General observations from the study: Several of the most significant clusters appeared, in a later analysis, to be linked to common viral pathogens.

Material: PBMCs. The rearrangement uses TRBV30 and TRBJ1-4; D not certain. The sequence derives from a woman between 45 and 60 years old in good health and CMV-seropositive. The CDR3 nucleotides are TGTGCCTGGAGTGTAGTGATTCGCCCTGAGAAGGAAAAACTGTTTTTT. Protein product: CAWSVVIRPEKEKLFF.